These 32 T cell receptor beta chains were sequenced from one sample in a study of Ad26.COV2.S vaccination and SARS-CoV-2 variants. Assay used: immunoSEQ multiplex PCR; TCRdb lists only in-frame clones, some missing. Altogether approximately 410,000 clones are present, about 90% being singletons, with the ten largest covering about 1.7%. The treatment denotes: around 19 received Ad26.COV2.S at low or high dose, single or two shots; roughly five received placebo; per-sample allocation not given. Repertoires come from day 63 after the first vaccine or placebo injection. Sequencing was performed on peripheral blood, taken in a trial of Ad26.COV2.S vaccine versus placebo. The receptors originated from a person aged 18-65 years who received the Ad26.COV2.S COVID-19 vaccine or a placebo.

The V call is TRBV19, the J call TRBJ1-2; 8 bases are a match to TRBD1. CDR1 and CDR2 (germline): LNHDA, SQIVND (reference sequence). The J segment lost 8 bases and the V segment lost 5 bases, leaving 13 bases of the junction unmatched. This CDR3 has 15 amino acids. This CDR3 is CASSSRTGGSGGYTF. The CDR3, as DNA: TGTGCCAGTAGTTCCCGAACAGGGGGTTCGGGGGGCTACACCTTC. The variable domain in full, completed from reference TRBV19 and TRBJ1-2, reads DGGITQSPKYLFRKEGQNVTLSCEQNLNHDAMYWYRQDPGQGLRLIYYSQIVNDFQKGDIAEGYSVSREKKESFPLTVTSAQKNPTAFYLCASSSRTGGSGGYTFGSGTRLTVV.

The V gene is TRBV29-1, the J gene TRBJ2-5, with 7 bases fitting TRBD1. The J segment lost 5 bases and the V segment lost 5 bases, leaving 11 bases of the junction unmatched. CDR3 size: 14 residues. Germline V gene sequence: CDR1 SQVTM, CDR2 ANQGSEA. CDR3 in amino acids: CSVPVDRDWETQYF. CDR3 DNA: TGCAGCGTTCCCGTCGACAGGGATTGGGAGACCCAGTACTTC.

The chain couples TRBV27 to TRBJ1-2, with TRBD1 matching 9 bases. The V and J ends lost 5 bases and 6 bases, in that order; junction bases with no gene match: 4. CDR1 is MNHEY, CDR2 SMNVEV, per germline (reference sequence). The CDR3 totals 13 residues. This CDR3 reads CASSQRQGDGYTF. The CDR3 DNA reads TGTGCCAGCAGTCAAAGACAGGGGGATGGCTACACCTTC.

CDR3 DNA: TGTGCCAGCAACCCCTCCCCCCAGGGGTTGGGCGGCTACACCTTC. Protein sequence: CASNPSPQGLGGYTF. The rearrangement links TRBV5-5 to TRBJ1-2, with D maybe TRBD1 (6 bases). The CDR3 is made up of 15 amino acids. Germline loops: CDR1 SGHKS, CDR2 YYEKEE (reference sequence). The ends were cut back, 6 bases at V and 8 bases at J, with 23 bases in the middle. Filled out from reference TRBV5-5 and TRBJ1-2, the complete variable domain reads DAGVTQSPTHLIKTRGQQVTLRCSPISGHKSVSWYQQVLGQGPQFIFQYYEKEERGRGNFPDRFSARQFPNYSSELNVNALLLGDSALYLCASNPSPQGLGGYTFGSGTRLTVV.

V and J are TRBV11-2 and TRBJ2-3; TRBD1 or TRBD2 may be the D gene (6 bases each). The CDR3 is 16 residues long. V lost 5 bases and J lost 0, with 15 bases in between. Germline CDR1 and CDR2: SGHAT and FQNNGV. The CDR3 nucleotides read TGTGCCAGCAGCCAAGACCCGGGGGCTAGCACAGATACGCAGTATTTT. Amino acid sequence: CASSQDPGASTDTQYF.

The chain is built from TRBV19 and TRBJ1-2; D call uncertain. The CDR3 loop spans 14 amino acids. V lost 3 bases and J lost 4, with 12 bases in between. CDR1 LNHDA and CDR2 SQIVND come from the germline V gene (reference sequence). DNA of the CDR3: TGTGCCAGTAGTATTGCGTCTACCCTCTATGGCTACACCTTC. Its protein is CASSIASTLYGYTF. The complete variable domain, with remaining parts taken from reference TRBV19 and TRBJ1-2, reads DGGITQSPKYLFRKEGQNVTLSCEQNLNHDAMYWYRQDPGQGLRLIYYSQIVNDFQKGDIAEGYSVSREKKESFPLTVTSAQKNPTAFYLCASSIASTLYGYTFGSGTRLTVV.

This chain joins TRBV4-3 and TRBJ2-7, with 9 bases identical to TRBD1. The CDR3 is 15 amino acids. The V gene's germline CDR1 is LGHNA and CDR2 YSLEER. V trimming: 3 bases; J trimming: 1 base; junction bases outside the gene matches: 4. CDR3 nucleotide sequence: TGCGCCAGCAGCCAGGGGACAGGGACTTCCTACGAGCAGTACTTC. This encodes CASSQGTGTSYEQYF.

The CDR3 region has the DNA TGTGCCAGCAGCATCCAGGACAATGAGCAGTTCTTC. Translated, it gives CASSIQDNEQFF. The chain has TRBV7-2 and TRBJ2-1; the D is unclear. V was cut by 5 bases and J by 5 bases, with 7 bases left in between. The CDR3 runs to 12 residues. Germline V lookup: CDR1 SGHTA, CDR2 FQGNSA.

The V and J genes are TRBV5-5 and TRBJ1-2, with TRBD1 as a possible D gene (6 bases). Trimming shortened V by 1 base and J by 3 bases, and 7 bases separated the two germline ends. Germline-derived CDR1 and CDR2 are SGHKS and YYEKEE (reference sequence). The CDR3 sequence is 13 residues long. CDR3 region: CASSLKGDYGYTF. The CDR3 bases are TGTGCCAGCAGCTTGAAGGGGGACTATGGCTACACCTTC.

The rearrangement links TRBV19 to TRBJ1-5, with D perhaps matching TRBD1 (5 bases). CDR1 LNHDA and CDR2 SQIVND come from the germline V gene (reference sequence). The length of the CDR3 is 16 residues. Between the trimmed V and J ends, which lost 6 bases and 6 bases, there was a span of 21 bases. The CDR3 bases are TGTGCCAGTAGGGGGACCTTGACGGGAAGGATTCAGCCCCAGCATTTT. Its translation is CASRGTLTGRIQPQHF.

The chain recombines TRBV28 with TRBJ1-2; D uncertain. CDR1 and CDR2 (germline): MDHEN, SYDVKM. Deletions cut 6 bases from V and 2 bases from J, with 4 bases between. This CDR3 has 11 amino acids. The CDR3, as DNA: TGTGCCAGCAGCGAGAACTATGGCTACACCTTC. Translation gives CASSENYGYTF.

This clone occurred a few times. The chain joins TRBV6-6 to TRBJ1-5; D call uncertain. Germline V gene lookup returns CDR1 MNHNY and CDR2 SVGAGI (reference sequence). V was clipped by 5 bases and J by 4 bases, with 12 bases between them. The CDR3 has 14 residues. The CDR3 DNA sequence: TGTGCCAGCAGTACGGCCAGGAATAATCAGCCCCAGCATTTT. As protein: CASSTARNNQPQHF.

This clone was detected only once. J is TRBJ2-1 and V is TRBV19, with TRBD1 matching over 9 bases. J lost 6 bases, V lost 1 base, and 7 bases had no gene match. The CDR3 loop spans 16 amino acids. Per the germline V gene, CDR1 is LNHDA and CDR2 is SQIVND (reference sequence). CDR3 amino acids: CASSIAHLDRGNEQFF. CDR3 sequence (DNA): TGTGCCAGTAGTATAGCCCACCTGGACAGGGGCAATGAGCAGTTCTTC.

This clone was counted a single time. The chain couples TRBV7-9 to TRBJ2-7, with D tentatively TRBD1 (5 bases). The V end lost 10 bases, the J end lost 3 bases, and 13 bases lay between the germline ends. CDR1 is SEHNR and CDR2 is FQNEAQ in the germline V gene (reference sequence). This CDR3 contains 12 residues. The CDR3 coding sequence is TGTGCCATCCAGGGTTATAACTACGAGCAGTACTTC. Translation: CAIQGYNYEQYF. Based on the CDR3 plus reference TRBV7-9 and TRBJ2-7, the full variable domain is DTGVSQNPRHKITKRGQNVTFRCDPISEHNRLYWYRQTLGQGPEFLTYFQNEAQLEKSRLLSDRFSAERPKGSFSTLEIQRTEQGDSAMYLCAIQGYNYEQYFGPGTRLTVT.

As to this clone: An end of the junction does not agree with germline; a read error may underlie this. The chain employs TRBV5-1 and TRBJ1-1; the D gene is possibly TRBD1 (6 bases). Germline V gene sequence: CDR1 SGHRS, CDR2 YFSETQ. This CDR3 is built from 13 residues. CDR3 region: CTSSPDSNTEAFF. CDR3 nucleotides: TGCACCAGCAGCCCGGACAGTAACACTGAAGCTTTCTTT.

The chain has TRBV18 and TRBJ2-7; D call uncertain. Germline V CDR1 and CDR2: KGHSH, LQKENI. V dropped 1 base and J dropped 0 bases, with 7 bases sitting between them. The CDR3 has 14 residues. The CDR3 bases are TGTGCCAGCTCACCACTCTCAGACTCCTACGAGCAGTACTTC. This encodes CASSPLSDSYEQYF.

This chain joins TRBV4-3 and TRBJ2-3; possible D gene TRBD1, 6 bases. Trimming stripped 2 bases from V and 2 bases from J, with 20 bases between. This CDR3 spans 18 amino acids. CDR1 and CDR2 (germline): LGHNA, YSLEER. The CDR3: CASSQYRPGQILTDTQYF. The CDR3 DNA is TGCGCCAGCAGCCAATACCGTCCCGGACAGATACTCACAGATACGCAGTATTTT.

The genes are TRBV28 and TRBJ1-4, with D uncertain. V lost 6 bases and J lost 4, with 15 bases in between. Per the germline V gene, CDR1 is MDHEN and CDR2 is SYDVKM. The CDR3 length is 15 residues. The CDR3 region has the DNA TGTGCCAGCAGCCCAGCAGCGGTTATTAATGAAAAACTGTTTTTT. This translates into CASSPAAVINEKLFF.

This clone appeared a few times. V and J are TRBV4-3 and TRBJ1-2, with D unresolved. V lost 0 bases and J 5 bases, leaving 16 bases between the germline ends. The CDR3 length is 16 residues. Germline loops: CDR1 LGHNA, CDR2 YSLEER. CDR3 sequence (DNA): TGCGCCAGCAGCCAAGACAGCCGATACGGCCGGTATGGCTACACCTTC. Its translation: CASSQDSRYGRYGYTF.

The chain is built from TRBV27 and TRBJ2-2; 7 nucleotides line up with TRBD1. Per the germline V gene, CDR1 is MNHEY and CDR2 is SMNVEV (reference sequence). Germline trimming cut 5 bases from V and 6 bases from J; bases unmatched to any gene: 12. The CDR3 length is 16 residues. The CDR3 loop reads CASSGDRDSPSGELFF. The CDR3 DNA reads TGTGCCAGCAGTGGCGACCGGGACAGCCCCTCCGGGGAGCTGTTTTTT.

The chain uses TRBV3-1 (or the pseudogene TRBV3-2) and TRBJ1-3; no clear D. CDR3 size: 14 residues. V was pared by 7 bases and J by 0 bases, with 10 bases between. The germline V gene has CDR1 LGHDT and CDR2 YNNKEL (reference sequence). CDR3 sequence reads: CASTGRSSGNTIYF. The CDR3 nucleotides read TGTGCCAGCACCGGAAGAAGCTCTGGAAACACCATATATTTT.

CDR3 sequence: CASRSPLAGFTDTQYF. In DNA, the CDR3 is TGTGCCAGCAGGTCACCTTTAGCGGGGTTCACAGATACGCAGTATTTT. The chain is built from TRBV27 and TRBJ2-3; 8 bases align to TRBD2. J gave up 2 bases and V 6 bases, and 10 bases lay outside the gene matches. CDR3 size: 16 residues. The germline CDR1 and CDR2 sequences are MNHEY and SMNVEV (reference sequence).

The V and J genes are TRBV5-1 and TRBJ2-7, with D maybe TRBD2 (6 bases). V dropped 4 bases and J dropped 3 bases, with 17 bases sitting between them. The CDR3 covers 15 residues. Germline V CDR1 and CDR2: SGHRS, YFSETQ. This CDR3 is CASSPGSGPLYEQYF. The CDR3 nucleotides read TGCGCCAGCAGCCCCGGGAGTGGGCCCCTCTACGAGCAGTACTTC.

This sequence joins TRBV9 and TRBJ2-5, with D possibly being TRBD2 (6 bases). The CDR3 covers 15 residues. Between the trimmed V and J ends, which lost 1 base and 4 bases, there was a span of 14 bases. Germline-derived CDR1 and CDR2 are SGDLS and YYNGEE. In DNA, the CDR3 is TGTGCCAGCAGCGTAAAGGGGCTGGGGGGAGAGACCCAGTACTTC. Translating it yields CASSVKGLGGETQYF.

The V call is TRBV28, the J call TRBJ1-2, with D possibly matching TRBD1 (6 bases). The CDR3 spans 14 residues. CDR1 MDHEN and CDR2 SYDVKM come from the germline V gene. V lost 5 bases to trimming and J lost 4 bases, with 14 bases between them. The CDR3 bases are TGTGCCAGCAGTGACCAACAGGGACTCTATGGCTACACCTTC. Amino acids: CASSDQQGLYGYTF.

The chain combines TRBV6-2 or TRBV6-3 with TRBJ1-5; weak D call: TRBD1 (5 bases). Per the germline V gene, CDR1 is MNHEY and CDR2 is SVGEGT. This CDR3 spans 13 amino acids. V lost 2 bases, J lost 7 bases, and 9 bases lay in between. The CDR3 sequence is CASSYRGLQPQHF. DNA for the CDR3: TGTGCCAGCAGTTACAGGGGTTTGCAGCCCCAGCATTTT.

The CDR3 loop is CASSLEGGGSPLHF. The CDR3, as DNA: TGCGCCAGCAGCTTGGAGGGGGGGGGTTCACCCCTCCACTTT. V and J are TRBV5-1 and TRBJ1-6; TRBD1 is a possible D gene (6 bases). Germline assignment: CDR1 SGHRS and CDR2 YFSETQ. The CDR3 contains 14 residues. Between the trimmed V and J ends, which lost 0 bases and 9 bases, there was a span of 10 bases.

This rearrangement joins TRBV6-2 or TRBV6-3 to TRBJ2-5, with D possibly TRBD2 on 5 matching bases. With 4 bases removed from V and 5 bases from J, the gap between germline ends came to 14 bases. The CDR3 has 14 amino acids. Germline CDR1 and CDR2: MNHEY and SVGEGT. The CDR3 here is CASSFRTAWETQYF. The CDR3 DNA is TGTGCCAGCAGTTTCAGGACTGCCTGGGAGACCCAGTACTTC.

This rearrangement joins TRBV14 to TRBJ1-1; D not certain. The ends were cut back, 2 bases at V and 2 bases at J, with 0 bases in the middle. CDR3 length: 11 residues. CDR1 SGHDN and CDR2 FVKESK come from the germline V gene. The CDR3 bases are TGTGCCAGCAGCCAAAACACTGAAGCTTTCTTT. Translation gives CASSQNTEAFF.

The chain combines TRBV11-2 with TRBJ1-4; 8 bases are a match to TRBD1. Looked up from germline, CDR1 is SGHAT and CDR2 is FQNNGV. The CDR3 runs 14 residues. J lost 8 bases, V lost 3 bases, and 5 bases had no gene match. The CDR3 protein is CASSFGTGQEKLFF. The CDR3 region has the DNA TGTGCCAGCAGCTTCGGGACAGGTCAAGAAAAACTGTTTTTT.

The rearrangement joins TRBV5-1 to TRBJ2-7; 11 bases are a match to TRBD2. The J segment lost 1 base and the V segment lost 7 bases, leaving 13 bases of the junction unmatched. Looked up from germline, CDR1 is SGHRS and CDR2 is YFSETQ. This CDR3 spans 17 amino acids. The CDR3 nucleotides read TGCGCCAGCGCTCCTCCACATCTAGCGGGGGGATCCTACGAGCAGTACTTC. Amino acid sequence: CASAPPHLAGGSYEQYF.

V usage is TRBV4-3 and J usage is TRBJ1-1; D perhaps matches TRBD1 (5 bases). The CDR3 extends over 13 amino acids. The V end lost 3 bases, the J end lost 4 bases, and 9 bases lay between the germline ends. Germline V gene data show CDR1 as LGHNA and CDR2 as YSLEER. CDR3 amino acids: CASSQDTGTEAFF. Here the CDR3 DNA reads TGCGCCAGCAGCCAGGACACAGGCACTGAAGCTTTCTTT.